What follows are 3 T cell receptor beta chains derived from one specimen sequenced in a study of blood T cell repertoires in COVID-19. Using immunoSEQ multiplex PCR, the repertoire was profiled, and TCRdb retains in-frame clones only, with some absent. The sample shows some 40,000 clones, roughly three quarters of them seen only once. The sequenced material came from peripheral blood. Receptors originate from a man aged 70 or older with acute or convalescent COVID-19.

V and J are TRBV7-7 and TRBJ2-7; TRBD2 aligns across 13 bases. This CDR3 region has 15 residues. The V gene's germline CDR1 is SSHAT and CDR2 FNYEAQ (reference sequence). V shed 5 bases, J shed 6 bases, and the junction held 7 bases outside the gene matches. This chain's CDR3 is CASSPQLAGGSEQYF. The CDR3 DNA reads TGTGCCAGCAGCCCACAACTAGCGGGAGGGAGCGAGCAGTACTTC.

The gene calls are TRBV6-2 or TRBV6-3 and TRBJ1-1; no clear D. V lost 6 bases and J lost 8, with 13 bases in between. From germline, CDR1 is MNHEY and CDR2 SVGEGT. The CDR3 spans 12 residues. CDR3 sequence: CASSQMATEAFF. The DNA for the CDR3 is TGTGCCAGCAGCCAGATGGCGACAGAAGCTTTCTTT.

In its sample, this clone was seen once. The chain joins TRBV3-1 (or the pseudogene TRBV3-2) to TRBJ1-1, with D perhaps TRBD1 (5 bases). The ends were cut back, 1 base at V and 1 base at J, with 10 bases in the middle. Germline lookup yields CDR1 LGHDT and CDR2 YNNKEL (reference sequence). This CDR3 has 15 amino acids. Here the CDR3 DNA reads TGTGCCAGCAGCCAAGGGACATACAAGAACACTGAAGCTTTCTTT. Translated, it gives CASSQGTYKNTEAFF.